The clone carrying this TCR beta chain was detected a few times. Its antigen remains unidentified. Germline assignment: CDR1 KGHSH and CDR2 LQKENI. The CDR3 runs 13 residues. V lost 7 bases, J lost 5 bases, and 14 bases lay in between. One entry per CDR3 protein, called by TCRdb with MiXCR from the 5' RACE reads. The sample has 250,000 to 300,000 distinct CDR3 sequences; under 20% are singletons. This sample is drawn from a study of T-cell memory formation after mild COVID-19. Study-level information: There were largely donor-specific TCR clusters. Study outcomes and limitations: CD4+ contracting clones lay mainly in CM and EM, CD8+ ones in EMRA. Clones shrinking between day 15 and 85 showed a balanced CD4/CD8 split, and those that grew later tilted toward CD4+.

This clonotype was obtained from a man aged 18 to 29 who had mild COVID-19 (a few samples of this study predate the infection). Cell type and time point are not known. Specimen: PBMCs or a T cell subset sorted from them (not recorded which). V usage is TRBV18 and J usage is TRBJ2-5; D possibly corresponds to TRBD2 (6 bases). CDR3 amino acids: CASCRGERETQYF. CDR3 coding DNA: TGTGCCAGCTGCCGCGGGGAGAGGGAGACCCAGTACTTC. The full variable domain, completed using reference TRBV18 and TRBJ2-5, is NAGVMQNPRHLVRRRGQEARLRCSPMKGHSHVYWYRQLPEEGLKFMVYLQKENIIDESGMPKERFSAEFPKEGPSILRIQQVVRGDSAAYFCASCRGERETQYFGPGTRLLVL.